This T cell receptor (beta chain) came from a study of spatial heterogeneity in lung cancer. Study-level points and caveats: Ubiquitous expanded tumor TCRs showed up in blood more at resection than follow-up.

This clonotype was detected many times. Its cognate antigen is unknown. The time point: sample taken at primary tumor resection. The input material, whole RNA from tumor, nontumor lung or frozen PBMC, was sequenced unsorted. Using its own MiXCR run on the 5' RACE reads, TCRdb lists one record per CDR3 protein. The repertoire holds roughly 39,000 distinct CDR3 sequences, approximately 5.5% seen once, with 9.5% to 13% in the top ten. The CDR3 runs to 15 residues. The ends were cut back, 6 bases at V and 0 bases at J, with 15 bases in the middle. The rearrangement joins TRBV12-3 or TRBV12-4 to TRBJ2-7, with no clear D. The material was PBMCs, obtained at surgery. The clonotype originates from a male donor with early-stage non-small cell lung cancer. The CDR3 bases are TGTGCCAGCAGCGCCGCGGCTCAAAACTCCTACGAGCAGTACTTC. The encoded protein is CASSAAAQNSYEQYF.